The sequence of this T cell receptor beta chain was determined in a study of blood T cells in healthy people across ages. The use of a sample-barcoded 5' primer and a J-beta primer mix characterized a second PCR of 7 to 11 cycles. TCRdb called the 5' RACE reads again in MiXCR, with one record for every CDR3 protein. The sample holds approximately 1.5 million distinct CDR3 sequences; about 42% are singletons and the top ten take 4%. The CDR3 extends over 15 amino acids. Germline V gene sequence: CDR1 SEHNR, CDR2 FQNEAQ (reference sequence). V lost 2 bases, J lost 4 bases, and 9 bases lay in between. Healthy Russian Caucasian donors spanned ages about 6 to 100 years. Each sample had at least 6.5 million PBMCs isolated.

The chain carries TRBV7-9 and TRBJ2-6; TRBD1 might be the D (6 bases). The sequenced sample was blood. The TCR comes from a woman aged 18-30 years in good health. CDR3 sequence reads: CASSLYGTGANVLTF. CDR3 bases: TGTGCCAGCAGCTTATATGGGACAGGGGCCAACGTCCTGACTTTC.